Listed here are 6 T cell receptor beta chains from one sample, sequenced in a study of tumor-infiltrating lymphocytes in primary liver carcinoma. A primer in the constant region served to generate TCR beta cDNA from roughly 550 ng of total RNA. Slightly modified ARM-PCR served as the procedure for the TCR beta libraries. These libraries came from three rounds of nested multiplex PCR. Forward primers for TRBV1-TRBV30 and a C-beta reverse primer served the first two PCR rounds, at around 9 cycles each. TCRdb recomputed calls from the multiplex PCR reads with MiXCR, one row per CDR3 protein. Found here are 90,000 to 150,000 distinct CDR3 sequences, approximately 68% of them singletons; the top ten hold 8.1%. Each 20-30 mg portion of unsorted bulk tissue served as the source for co-extraction of RNA and DNA. The source material was tumor-adjacent normal liver tissue. The receptors come from a woman aged 55-70 years with primary liver carcinoma and hepatitis B virus infection.

The table lists this clonotype with a count of one. Its ends do not fully match the called genes, so a read error is possible. V usage is TRBV6-4 and J usage is TRBJ2-1; 7 bases line up with TRBD1. The CDR3 totals 13 residues. Germline CDR1 is MRHNA and CDR2 is SNTAGT. The CDR3 loop reads CAGSARQGTEQFF. CDR3 in DNA: TGTGCCGGCAGTGCCCGACAGGGCACTGAGCAGTTCTTC.

Only a few counts were recorded for this clonotype. The chain carries TRBV5-1 and TRBJ2-1; tentatively, D is TRBD2 (7 bases). Germline CDR1 is SGHRS and CDR2 is YFSETQ. V was shortened by 4 bases and J by 0 bases, with 17 bases between the two germline ends. The CDR3 spans 17 residues. The CDR3 sequence: CASSGGAGVTSYNEQFF. CDR3 coding DNA: TGCGCCAGCAGCGGGGGGGCCGGGGTGACCTCCTACAATGAGCAGTTCTTC.

About this clonotype itself: The junction shows a germline mismatch at one end, possibly a read error. V usage is TRBV6-1 and J usage is TRBJ2-5; D uncertain. The CDR3 has 13 residues. The germline V gene encodes CDR1 MNHNS and CDR2 SASEGT. The CDR3 reads CACRSYWVETQYF. The CDR3 DNA is TGTGCCTGCAGAAGTTATTGGGTAGAGACCCAGTACTTC.

To note about this clonotype: The junction and the germline gene differ at one end; a read error may be behind it. The rearrangement links TRBV7-9 to TRBJ1-2; D not certain. Germline-derived CDR1 and CDR2 are SEHNR and FQNEAQ (reference sequence). The CDR3 runs to 15 residues. DNA for the CDR3: TGTGTCAGCAGCTTAGCGATGGCAGCCACCTATGGCTATACCTTC. The encoded protein is CVSSLAMAATYGYTF. Together with reference TRBV7-9 and TRBJ1-2, the CDR3 gives the full variable domain: DTGVSQNPRHKITKRGQNVTFRCDPISEHNRLYWYRQTLGQGPEFLTYFQNEAQLEKSRLLSDRFSAERPKGSFSTLEIQRTEQGDSAMYLCVSSLAMAATYGYTFGSGTRLTVV.

The CDR3 here is CASSLRGQSNQPQHF. As DNA, the CDR3 is TGTGCCAGCAGCTTACGGGGACAGAGCAATCAGCCCCAGCATTTT. The chain has TRBV7-2 and TRBJ1-5, with TRBD1 matching 7 bases. The CDR3 sequence is 15 residues long. CDR1 is SGHTA, CDR2 FQGNSA, per germline. V lost 2 bases and J lost 1; bases outside the gene matches: 2.

In this sample, this clonotype turned up once. Relative to the germline gene, one junction end is altered; a read error may explain this. This rearrangement joins TRBV6-6 to TRBJ2-3; D may be TRBD2 (5 bases). This CDR3 contains 15 residues. Germline V CDR1 and CDR2: MNHNY, SVGAGI (reference sequence). The CDR3 DNA reads TGTGCCAGCAGACACAAAGTGGGAGCGGCAGATACGCAATATTTT. This sequence encodes CASRHKVGAADTQYF.